This T cell receptor beta chain was sequenced in a study of T cell responses to AZD1222 COVID-19 vaccine. Study-wide results and caveats: There were vaccine-associated CD4 TCRs across spike, dominant at 160-218 and 743-854. Unmutated variant regions are reportedly the target of nearly half of TCRs that are spike-specific.

This clone showed up just once. Antigen: not known. Measured with immunoSEQ multiplex PCR; TCRdb has only the in-frame clones, and not every one. The sample has fewer than 120,000 clones; more than 90% are singletons. The CDR3 covers 17 residues. Germline V CDR1 and CDR2: ENHRY, SYGVKD. V lost 2 bases and J lost 6, with 19 bases in between. V gene TRBV10-3 combines with J gene TRBJ2-2, with a weak D call TRBD2 (6 bases). This TCR was recovered from an adult who received the AZD1222 COVID-19 vaccine. Sample: peripheral blood, taken 28 days after the second AZD1222 dose. The CDR3: CAISEEGYGEVAGELFF. The DNA of the CDR3 is TGTGCCATCAGTGAGGAAGGTTATGGGGAGGTGGCCGGGGAGCTGTTTTTT.